This T cell receptor (beta chain) originates from a study of glioma-infiltrating T cells. Points from the study as a whole: Very few CDR3 sequences were shared between tissue and blood. Non-neoplastic patients had below-expected tissue-blood divergence, while all gliomas exceeded expectation.

The iRepertoire nested amplicon-rescue multiplex PCR amplified TCR alpha and beta CDR3s from RNA. Tissue mRNA or PBMC total RNA, roughly 100-400 ng, went into one-step reverse transcription and amplification. In TCRdb, the multiplex PCR reads were re-called with MiXCR into one record per CDR3 protein. Seen here are about 89,000 distinct CDR3 sequences, approximately 22% observed once, and the top ten hold approximately 6.7%. Many counts were recorded for this clonotype. Its antigen is unknown. V was clipped by 3 bases and J by 4 bases; unmatched bases: 8. CDR3 length equals 16 residues. CDR1 is LNHDA and CDR2 is SQIVND in the germline V gene (reference sequence).

The chain uses TRBV19 and TRBJ2-1, with TRBD2 matching 8 bases. The source of this sequence is a human donor with low-grade glioma or glioblastoma, undergoing nonglioma brain surgery, or in good health (not recorded which). Sequencing used glioma tissue, nonneoplastic brain tissue, or PBMCs (not recorded which). The CDR3 sequence: CASSIGAGVRYNEQFF. CDR3 DNA sequence: TGTGCCAGTAGTATTGGAGCGGGAGTTCGGTACAATGAGCAGTTCTTC.